Following are 4 T cell receptor beta chains from one sample sequenced in a study of blood T cell repertoires in COVID-19. Produced via immunoSEQ multiplex PCR; TCRdb's table is partial and in-frame only. The sample includes more than 80,000 clones, 70% to 75% seen only once; the top ten take approximately 0.9%. Sequenced input: peripheral blood. These receptors were taken from a human donor with acute or convalescent COVID-19. The donor label of this sample is uncertain.

V is TRBV24-1 and J is TRBJ2-7; 7 nucleotides line up with TRBD1. The germline gives CDR1 KGHDR, CDR2 SFDVKD. The CDR3 totals 15 residues. J lost 2 bases, V lost 7 bases, and 10 bases had no gene match. CDR3 sequence reads: CATRPQRGRAYEQYF. Written as DNA, the CDR3 is TGTGCCACCAGGCCGCAAAGGGGGCGCGCCTACGAGCAGTACTTC.

This chain joins TRBV7-9 and TRBJ1-1; tentatively, D is TRBD1 (5 bases). The CDR3 consists of 13 residues. Germline assignment: CDR1 SEHNR and CDR2 FQNEAQ (reference sequence). Between the trimmed V and J ends, which lost 7 bases and 4 bases, there was a span of 13 bases. This CDR3 reads CASNQQVRTEAFF. In nucleotides, the CDR3 is TGTGCCAGCAACCAACAGGTCCGCACTGAAGCTTTCTTT.

This clone was detected only a few times. This chain joins TRBV27 and TRBJ1-1; maybe TRBD1 (5 bases). The CDR3 is 14 residues long. Germline CDR1 is MNHEY and CDR2 is SMNVEV (reference sequence). V was pared by 5 bases and J by 1 base, with 11 bases between. CDR3 sequence reads: CASSPIDRNTEAFF. The CDR3 DNA follows: TGTGCCAGCAGTCCTATCGACAGGAACACTGAAGCTTTCTTT.

This clone was seen only once. V gene TRBV5-1 combines with J gene TRBJ1-4, with TRBD1 matching 7 bases. With 4 bases clipped from V and 3 bases from J, the junction kept 6 bases outside the gene matches. This CDR3 has 15 amino acids. Per germline, CDR1 SGHRS and CDR2 YFSETQ. The CDR3 DNA sequence: TGCGCCAGCAGCCAATGGGGACAGCCTAATGAAAAACTGTTTTTT. It yields the protein CASSQWGQPNEKLFF.